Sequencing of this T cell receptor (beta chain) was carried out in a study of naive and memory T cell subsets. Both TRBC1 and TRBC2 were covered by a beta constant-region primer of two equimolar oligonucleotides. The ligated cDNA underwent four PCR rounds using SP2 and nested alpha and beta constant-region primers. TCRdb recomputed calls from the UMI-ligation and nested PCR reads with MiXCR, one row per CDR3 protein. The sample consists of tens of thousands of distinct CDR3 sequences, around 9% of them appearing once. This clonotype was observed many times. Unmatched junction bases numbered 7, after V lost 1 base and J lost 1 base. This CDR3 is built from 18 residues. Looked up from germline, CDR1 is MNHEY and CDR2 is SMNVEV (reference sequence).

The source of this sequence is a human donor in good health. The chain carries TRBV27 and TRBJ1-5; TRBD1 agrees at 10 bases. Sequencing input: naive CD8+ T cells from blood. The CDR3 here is CASSLFTGQGISNQPQHF. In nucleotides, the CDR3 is TGTGCCAGCAGTTTATTTACGGGACAGGGGATAAGCAATCAGCCCCAGCATTTT.